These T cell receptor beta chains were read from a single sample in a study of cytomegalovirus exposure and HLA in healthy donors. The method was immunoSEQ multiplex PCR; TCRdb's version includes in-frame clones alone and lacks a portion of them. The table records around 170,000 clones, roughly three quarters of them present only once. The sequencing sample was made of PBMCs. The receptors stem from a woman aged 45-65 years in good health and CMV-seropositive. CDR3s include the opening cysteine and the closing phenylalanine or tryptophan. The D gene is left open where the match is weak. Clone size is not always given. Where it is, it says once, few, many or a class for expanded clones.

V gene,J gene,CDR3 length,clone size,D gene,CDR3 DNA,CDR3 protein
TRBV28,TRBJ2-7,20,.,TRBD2,TGTGCCAGCAGTCATGAACCCCTACTTCCCGGGACTAGCGGGACCTACGAGCAGTACTTC,CASSHEPLLPGTSGTYEQYF
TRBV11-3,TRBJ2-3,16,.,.,TGTGCCAGCAGCTTAGCCAGGCGGGGACTCGGGGATACGCAGTATTTT,CASSLARRGLGDTQYF
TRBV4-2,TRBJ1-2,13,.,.,TGTGCCAGCAGCCAAGAACAGAACTATGGCTACACCTTC,CASSQEQNYGYTF
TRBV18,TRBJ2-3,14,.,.,TGTGCCAGCTCACCACCTCAGAGCACAGATACGCAGTATTTT,CASSPPQSTDTQYF
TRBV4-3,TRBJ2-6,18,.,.,TGCGCCAGCAGCCTAAGCAGGGATGGGATTTATGGGGCCAACGGCCTGACTTTC,CASSLSRDGIYGANGLTF
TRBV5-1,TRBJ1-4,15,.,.,TGCGCCAGCAGCTTGGGAATAGCCGCGAGTGAAAAACTGTTTTTT,CASSLGIAASEKLFF
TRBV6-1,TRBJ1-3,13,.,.,TGTGCCAGCACCACCCCTAGTGGAAACACCATATATTTT,CASTTPSGNTIYF
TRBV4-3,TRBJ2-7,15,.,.,TGCGCCAGCAGCCAAGATCGGGGGTTTTCCTACGAGCAGTACTTC,CASSQDRGFSYEQYF
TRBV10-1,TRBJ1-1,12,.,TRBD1,TGCGCCAGCAGCCGGACAGGGGGAGAAGCTTTCTTT,CASSRTGGEAFF
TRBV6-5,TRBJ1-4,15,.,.,TGTGCCAGCAGTTACTCGCGAGGGCTGAATGAAAAACTGTTTTTT,CASSYSRGLNEKLFF
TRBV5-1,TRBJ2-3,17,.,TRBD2,TGCGCCAGCAGCTTGGGACTAGCGGGAGGCGGCACAGATACGCAGTATTTT,CASSLGLAGGGTDTQYF
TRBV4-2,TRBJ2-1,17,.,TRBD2,TGTGCCAGCAGCCAAGCCCCAGGAACTAGCGGGAGGGGGGAGCAGTTCTTC,CASSQAPGTSGRGEQFF
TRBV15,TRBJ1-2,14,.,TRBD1,TGTGCCACCAGCATGAGGACAGGCTTCCAGGGCTACACCTTC,CATSMRTGFQGYTF
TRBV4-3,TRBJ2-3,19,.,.,TGCGCCAGCAGCCAAGAGGCCCCCCACCTTAGCGGTTACACAGATACGCAGTATTTT,CASSQEAPHLSGYTDTQYF
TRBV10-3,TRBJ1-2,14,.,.,TGTGCCATCCGGCCGCGGGAGGATGCTTATGGCTACACCTTC,CAIRPREDAYGYTF
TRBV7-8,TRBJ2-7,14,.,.,TGTGCCAGCAGCGGCCCGGACAGTTCCTACGAGCAGTACTTC,CASSGPDSSYEQYF
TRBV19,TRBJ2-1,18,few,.,TGTGCCAGTAGTCCGGGATTAAGGGGCCAGGGTGGGGGACTGGGGCAGTTCTTC,CASSPGLRGQGGGLGQFF
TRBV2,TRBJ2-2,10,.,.,TGTGCCAGCGCGGCCGGGGAGCTGTTTTTT,CASAAGELFF
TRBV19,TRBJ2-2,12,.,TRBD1,TGTGCCAGTAGCCAGGGGGCCGGGGAGCTGTTTTTT,CASSQGAGELFF
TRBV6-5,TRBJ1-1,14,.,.,TGTGCCAGCAGCACGGTTCCCTTCAACACTGAAGCTTTCTTT,CASSTVPFNTEAFF
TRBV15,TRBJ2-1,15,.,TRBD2,TGTGCCACCAGCAGGACTAGCGGGAGGTACAATGAGCAGTTCTTC,CATSRTSGRYNEQFF
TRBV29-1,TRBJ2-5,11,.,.,TGCAGCGTTGCGGAGCAAGAGACCCAGTACTTC,CSVAEQETQYF
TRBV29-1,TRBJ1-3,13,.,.,TGCAGCGTTGAAAAGCTCTCTGGAAACACCATATATTTT,CSVEKLSGNTIYF
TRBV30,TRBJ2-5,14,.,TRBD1,TGTGCCTGGAGCGGGACAGGGCTTGTGAAGACCCAGTACTTC,CAWSGTGLVKTQYF
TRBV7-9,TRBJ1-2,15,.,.,TGTGCCAGCAGCCCTATCACGAGGAATAACTATGGCTACACCTTC,CASSPITRNNYGYTF
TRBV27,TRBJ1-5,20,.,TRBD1,TGTGCCAGCAGTTCACCGGATCTCCGGGACAGGGGTTATAGCAATCAGCCCCAGCATTTT,CASSSPDLRDRGYSNQPQHF
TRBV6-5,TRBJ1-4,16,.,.,TGTGCCAGCAGTTACTCGACGGGGTCTCTTAATGAAAAACTGTTTTTT,CASSYSTGSLNEKLFF
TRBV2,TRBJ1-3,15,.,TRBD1,TGTGCCAGCAAGGGACAGGGGTTCTCTGGAAACGCCATATATTTT,CASKGQGFSGNAIYF
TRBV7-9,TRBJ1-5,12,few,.,TGTGCCAGCAGCTTAGGTGGCGGGACCCAGCATTTT,CASSLGGGTQHF
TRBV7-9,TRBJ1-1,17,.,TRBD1,TGTGCCAGCAGCTTACCGACTCCGGGACAGGGGGACACTGAAGCTTTCTTT,CASSLPTPGQGDTEAFF
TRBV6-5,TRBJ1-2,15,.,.,TGTGCCAGCAGTCCCTACAGGTCGGCTAACTATGGCTACACCTTC,CASSPYRSANYGYTF
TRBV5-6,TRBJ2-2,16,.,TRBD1,TGTGCCAGCAGCTTGTTGGGACAGGGTGTGACCGGGGAGCTGTTTTTT,CASSLLGQGVTGELFF
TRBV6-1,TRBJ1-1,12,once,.,TGTGCCAGCAGTTGGACATTTACTGAAGCTTTCTTT,CASSWTFTEAFF
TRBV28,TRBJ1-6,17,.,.,TGTGCCAGCAGTTCCCTGGGGGGGGGCTCCTATAATTCACCCCTCCACTTT,CASSSLGGGSYNSPLHF
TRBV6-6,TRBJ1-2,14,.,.,TGTGCCAGCAGGAGTAACCGGGTGAGCGATGGCTACACCTTC,CASRSNRVSDGYTF
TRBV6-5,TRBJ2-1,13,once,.,TGTGCCAGCAGTCAATTAAGGGGGGGTGAGCAGTTCTTC,CASSQLRGGEQFF
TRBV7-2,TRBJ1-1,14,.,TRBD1,TGTGCCAGCAGCCTGGGACAGGGCAGGACTGAAGCTTTCTTT,CASSLGQGRTEAFF
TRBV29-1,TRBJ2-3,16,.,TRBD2,TGCAGCGTTGAAGGCGGGACTAGCGGGGTCATTGATACGCAGTATTTT,CSVEGGTSGVIDTQYF
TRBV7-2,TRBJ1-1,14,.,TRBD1,TGTGCCAGCAGCTTGACAGGGTTGGGCACTGAAGCTTTCTTT,CASSLTGLGTEAFF
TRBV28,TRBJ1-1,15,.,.,TGTGCCAGCAGTTCGCTGGGGGCGATGAACACTGAAGCTTTCTTT,CASSSLGAMNTEAFF
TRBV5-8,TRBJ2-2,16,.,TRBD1,TGTGCCAGCAGCTTTTGGACAGGGAAAGCGACCGGGGAGCTGTTTTTT,CASSFWTGKATGELFF
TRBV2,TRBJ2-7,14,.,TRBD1,TGTGCCAGCAGGCAGACAGGGGGCGTCCACGAGCAGTACTTC,CASRQTGGVHEQYF
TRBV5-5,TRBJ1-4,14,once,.,TGTGCCAGCAGCTTGGAAGGGGTAGGGGAAAAACTGTTTTTT,CASSLEGVGEKLFF
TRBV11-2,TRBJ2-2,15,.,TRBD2,TGTGCCAGCAGTTCCGTGGGGGGGGACACCGGGGAGCTGTTTTTT,CASSSVGGDTGELFF
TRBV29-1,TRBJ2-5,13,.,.,TGCAGCGTTGCGGCCGGGTTCGGAGAGACCCAGTACTTC,CSVAAGFGETQYF
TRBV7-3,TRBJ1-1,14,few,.,TGTGCCAGCAGCCTCGGGCGGGGCAACACTGAAGCTTTCTTT,CASSLGRGNTEAFF
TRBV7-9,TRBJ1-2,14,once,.,TGTGCCAGCAGCAACGGGGGGGCAAACTATGGCTACACCTTC,CASSNGGANYGYTF
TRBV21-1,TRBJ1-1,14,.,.,TGTGCCAGCAGCATCCAGGGGGTCTACACTGAAGCTTTCTTT,CASSIQGVYTEAFF
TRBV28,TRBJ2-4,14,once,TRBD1,TGTGCCAGCAGTTTAGAAGGGGGCCGGAACATTCAGTACTTC,CASSLEGGRNIQYF
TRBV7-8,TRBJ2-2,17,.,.,TGTGCCAGCAGCTCCCCTCGGGGAGGAACCATCACCGGGGAGCTGTTTTTT,CASSSPRGGTITGELFF
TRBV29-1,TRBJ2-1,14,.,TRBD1,TGCAGCGTAAACACAGGGGGCGTTTACAATGAGCAGTTCTTC,CSVNTGGVYNEQFF
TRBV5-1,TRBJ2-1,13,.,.,TGCGCCAGCAGTTTGGGACTCTACAATGAGCAGTTCTTC,CASSLGLYNEQFF
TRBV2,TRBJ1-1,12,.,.,TGTGCCAGCAGTGCAGGCAGGGCTGAAGCTTTCTTT,CASSAGRAEAFF
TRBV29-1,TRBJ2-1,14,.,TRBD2,TGCAGCGTTGAAAAGGGACTAGTGGACAATGAGCAGTTCTTC,CSVEKGLVDNEQFF